What follows is one TCR beta chain and its context. Antigen unknown. Profiled with immunoSEQ multiplex PCR; TCRdb holds only in-frame clones, not every one. Altogether tens of thousands of clones are present, around 82% being singletons, with the ten largest covering 1.5% to 2%. The CDR3 extends over 15 amino acids. Looked up from germline, CDR1 is LGHNA and CDR2 is YSLEER. With 0 bases clipped from V and 9 bases from J, the junction kept 10 bases outside the gene matches. The data were obtained in a study of PD-L1 blockade in urothelial cancer. The time point denotes: peripheral blood 6 weeks after treatment start. Patient disease was locally advanced or metastatic urothelial carcinoma. Pretreatment and on-treatment samples were taken, numbering 1 to 8 per patient. Findings and caveats of the study: Better survival was forecast by a pretreatment blood TCR clonality below the median.

The origin of this receptor is a man between 65 and 85 years old with urothelial cancer. The gene calls are TRBV4-3 and TRBJ1-1; 7 bases are a match to TRBD1. The sample was PBMCs, taken around atezolizumab (anti-PD-L1) treatment. The CDR3 sequence is CASSQDRQGGMKAFF. The CDR3 DNA sequence: TGCGCCAGCAGCCAAGACCGACAGGGTGGGATGAAAGCTTTCTTT.